This T cell receptor (beta chain) was profiled in a study of blood T cell repertoires in COVID-19. Study background: Donors in the United States, Italy and Spain gave samples during acute or convalescent COVID-19. PBMCs, B-cell-depleted T cells, or T cells were the source of the cDNA or gDNA that made up the material.

Sequenced by immunoSEQ multiplex PCR; TCRdb stores in-frame clones only, minus some. The sample yields just under 250,000 clones, roughly 91% seen once. CDR1 KGHDR and CDR2 SFDVKD come from the germline V gene. The CDR3 loop spans 14 amino acids. The V end lost 4 bases, the J end lost 5 bases, and 11 bases lay between the germline ends. This TCR derives from a woman aged 30 to 39 who had recovered from COVID-19. The chain combines TRBV24-1 with TRBJ1-5; D is uncertain. Sequenced sample: PBMCs or T cells enriched from blood (not recorded which). CDR3 protein: CATSERPRDQPQHF. The CDR3 coding sequence is TGTGCCACCAGTGAGAGGCCCAGAGATCAGCCCCAGCATTTT.